The 13 T cell receptor beta chains below come from one sample, sequenced in a study of shared clonotypes between healthy human individuals. TCRdb keeps only in-frame clones here, not all; method: immunoSEQ multiplex PCR. The sample carries around 2,000,000 clones, approximately 95% recorded once. It was CD45RO-negative cells, positively selected for CCR7, that made up naive CD8 cells, with terminally differentiated effector memory CD45RA+ cells excluded. Sample: naive CD8+ T cells sorted from blood. All receptors derive from a man between 18 and 29 years old in good health.

V and J are TRBV11-3 and TRBJ2-3; 8 nucleotides agree with TRBD2. Per germline, CDR1 SGHNT and CDR2 YENEEA. V shed 5 bases and J 3 bases; nucleotides not matched to a gene: 10. The CDR3 totals 16 residues. CDR3 nucleotides: TGTGCCAGCAGCCCACGGGCGGGAGGAGATACAGATACGCAGTATTTT. It encodes CASSPRAGGDTDTQYF.

J is TRBJ1-2 and V is TRBV19; 9 bases align to TRBD1. CDR1 is LNHDA and CDR2 is SQIVND in the germline V gene (reference sequence). This CDR3 is 14 amino acids long. V gave up 3 bases and J gave up 7 bases; unmatched junction bases: 6. The CDR3 DNA follows: TGTGCCAGTAGTATTTGGAGGGACAGGGCTGGCTACACCTTC. Its protein product is CASSIWRDRAGYTF. Looking up the rest from reference TRBV19 and TRBJ1-2 gives the full variable domain: DGGITQSPKYLFRKEGQNVTLSCEQNLNHDAMYWYRQDPGQGLRLIYYSQIVNDFQKGDIAEGYSVSREKKESFPLTVTSAQKNPTAFYLCASSIWRDRAGYTFGSGTRLTVV.

The chain employs TRBV7-2 and TRBJ1-3; 9 positions match TRBD1. The germline V gene has CDR1 SGHTA and CDR2 FQGNSA. Trimming at V came to 1 base and at J to 1 base, leaving 2 bases not matched to a gene. The CDR3 consists of 16 residues. The CDR3 coding sequence is TGTGCCAGCAGCTTAGACAGGGGGCCGTCTGGAAACACCATATATTTT. Translating gives CASSLDRGPSGNTIYF.

About this clone: The identical CDR3 is also encoded by other nucleotide sequences in the sample. V and J are TRBV4-3 and TRBJ2-7; 12 nucleotides match TRBD1. Trimming removed 1 base from V and 4 bases from J; junction bases left unmatched: 2. CDR3 size: 15 residues. CDR1 is LGHNA and CDR2 is YSLEER in the germline V gene. The CDR3 sequence is CASSQGDRGLYEQYF. The CDR3 DNA follows: TGCGCCAGCAGCCAAGGGGACAGGGGGCTGTACGAGCAGTACTTC.

Here the CDR3 DNA reads TGTGCCAGCAGCTCCCCGGGTCCTCAAACCGGGGAGCTGTTTTTT. Translation gives CASSSPGPQTGELFF. The V gene is TRBV7-9, the J gene TRBJ2-2; no clear D gene. The CDR3 is 15 amino acids. The V gene's germline CDR1 is SEHNR and CDR2 FQNEAQ (reference sequence). Trimming shortened V by 4 bases and J by 5 bases, and 14 bases separated the two germline ends.

The chain combines TRBV13 with TRBJ2-2; D remains unclear. This CDR3 region has 14 residues. CDR1 is PRHDT and CDR2 is FYEKMQ in the germline V gene (reference sequence). Trimming removed 5 bases at V and 6 bases at J, with 13 bases between. For the CDR3, the DNA is TGTGCCAGCAGCCCCCCAGAGGTTTCCGGGGAGCTGTTTTTT. Protein sequence: CASSPPEVSGELFF.

J is TRBJ2-7 and V is TRBV30; tentatively, D is TRBD1 (6 bases). Deletions cut 0 bases from V and 4 bases from J, with 16 bases between. Germline CDR1 GTSNPN, CDR2 SVGIG (reference sequence). This CDR3 is 15 amino acids long. The chain's CDR3 is CAWSVFEGVGYEQYF. DNA for the CDR3: TGTGCCTGGAGTGTGTTCGAGGGGGTAGGTTACGAGCAGTACTTC.

This clone was counted a single time. The V and J genes are TRBV27 and TRBJ2-7, with 9 bases that match TRBD2. The CDR3 extends over 16 amino acids. V shed 4 bases and J 2 bases; nucleotides not matched to a gene: 9. Germline V lookup: CDR1 MNHEY, CDR2 SMNVEV (reference sequence). The CDR3 nucleotides are TGTGCCAGCAGTTCCCGGACTAGCGTCCCGCCCTACGAGCAGTACTTC. Translating it yields CASSSRTSVPPYEQYF.

The gene calls are TRBV7-8 and TRBJ2-2; D may be TRBD2 (6 bases). The CDR3 extends over 16 amino acids. Germline V gene sequence: CDR1 SGHVS, CDR2 FQNEAQ. Trimming pared 5 bases from V and 2 bases from J, leaving 15 bases between. The CDR3 coding sequence is TGTGCCAGCAGCCCAGCCCGACTAGGAAACACCGGGGAGCTGTTTTTT. Amino acid sequence: CASSPARLGNTGELFF.

The rearrangement joins TRBV7-2 to TRBJ1-1; D call uncertain. CDR3 size: 15 residues. The V end was cut by 2 bases, the J end by 4 bases, with 14 bases between. CDR1 and CDR2 (germline): SGHTA, FQGNSA. The CDR3 region is CASSLSQKSVTEAFF. Here the CDR3 DNA reads TGTGCCAGCAGCTTAAGCCAGAAGTCAGTCACTGAAGCTTTCTTT.

The rearrangement uses TRBV6-5 and TRBJ2-7, with 10 bases fitting TRBD2. In germline, CDR1 is MNHEY, CDR2 SVGAGI. V lost 2 bases to trimming and J lost 4 bases; unmatched junction nucleotides: 8. The CDR3 loop spans 16 amino acids. The CDR3 DNA is TGTGCCAGCAGTTACCGAGCGGGAGGGCCCGGATACGAGCAGTACTTC. It encodes CASSYRAGGPGYEQYF.

V gene TRBV5-4 combines with J gene TRBJ2-7, with D tentatively TRBD2 (6 bases). The CDR3 spans 14 residues. Trimming pared 0 bases from V and 3 bases from J, leaving 10 bases between. The germline V gene has CDR1 SGHNT and CDR2 YYREEE (reference sequence). Here the CDR3 reads CASSLAGEFYEQYF. In DNA, the CDR3 is TGTGCCAGCAGCTTGGCGGGGGAATTCTACGAGCAGTACTTC. Filled out from reference TRBV5-4 and TRBJ2-7, the complete variable domain reads ETGVTQSPTHLIKTRGQQVTLRCSSQSGHNTVSWYQQALGQGPQFIFQYYREEENGRGNFPPRFSGLQFPNYSSELNVNALELDDSALYLCASSLAGEFYEQYFGPGTRLTVT.

The genes are TRBV6-6 and TRBJ2-7; tentative D call: TRBD1 (5 bases). The V end was cut by 4 bases, the J end by 2 bases, with 9 bases between. Looked up from germline, CDR1 is MNHNY and CDR2 is SVGAGI (reference sequence). This CDR3 region has 13 residues. CDR3: CASSLQATYEQYF. CDR3 DNA sequence: TGTGCCAGCAGTTTACAGGCAACCTACGAGCAGTACTTC.